This TCR beta chain was sequenced for a study of neoadjuvant anti-PD-1 for oral cavity cancer. Study information: Around day 43, patients without progression received a fourth nivolumab dose before surgery. Findings of the study overall: Non-responders to neoadjuvant nivolumab had significantly more clonal PBMC T cells than responders. Each response group had just a few patients in TCR analyses.

Assay: immunoSEQ multiplex PCR; the TCRdb copy retains only in-frame clones and omits some. The sample gives 80,000 to 95,000 clones, under 90% of which show up once; over 3% is in the top ten. Cohort: HPV-negative, locally advanced oral cavity squamous cell carcinoma patients. The germline V gene has CDR1 MNHEY and CDR2 SVGAGI. V dropped 6 bases and J dropped 0; count of bases not matched to a gene: 7. This CDR3 contains 15 residues. A remark on this clone: The antigen is unknown.

The material sequenced was PBMCs, taken before nivolumab (anti-PD-1) treatment. This clonotype originated in a person aged 40-85 years with oral cavity squamous cell carcinoma. This chain links TRBV6-5 with TRBJ2-7; TRBD1 matches at 8 bases. CDR3 nucleotides: TGTGCCAGCAGCAGGGGACAGGTGAGCTCCTACGAGCAGTACTTC. Amino acids: CASSRGQVSSYEQYF.